This TCR beta chain was sequenced during a study of blood T cells in healthy people across ages. Together with a sample-barcoded 5' primer, a J-beta primer mix was included in a second PCR lasting about 7 to 11 cycles. TCRdb re-analysed the 5' RACE reads in MiXCR, keeping a single row per CDR3 protein. The sample lists 730,000 or so distinct CDR3 sequences; 40% to 50% were seen once. CDR1 SGHTA and CDR2 FQGNSA come from the germline V gene. This CDR3 comprises 14 residues. The sample was blood. The clonotype originates from an elderly man in good health. The chain uses TRBV7-2 and TRBJ2-5, with 7 bases lining up with TRBD1. The J call may be in error: the DNA end matches TRBJ2-7 better. CDR3 coding DNA: TGTGCCAGCAGCTCGATGACAGGGAACTACGAGCAGTACTTC. It translates to CASSSMTGNYEQYF.